This is a list of T cell receptor beta chains from one sample in a study of blood T cell repertoires in COVID-19. Profiling relied on immunoSEQ multiplex PCR, and the TCRdb table lists in-frame clones only, not all of them. There are around 140,000 clones in the sample; around 86% occur only once, and 11% lies in the top ten. Sequenced input: PBMCs or T cells enriched from blood (not recorded which). The receptors were gathered from a man aged 55 to 70 who had recovered from COVID-19. The CDR3 runs from the conserved cysteine through the conserved F or W. Each record gives: V gene, J gene, clone size, D gene, CDR3 DNA, CDR3 protein. The D gene is left open where the match is weak. A clone size is listed for some rows: how often the clone was seen (once, few, many), or a class if it is expanded.

V gene: TRBV27; J gene: TRBJ1-1; clone size: -; D gene: -; CDR3 DNA: TGTGCCAGCAGTTTACCGGGGAACACTGAAGCTTTCTTT; CDR3 protein: CASSLPGNTEAFF
V gene: TRBV5-1; J gene: TRBJ1-1; clone size: -; D gene: TRBD1; CDR3 DNA: TGCGCCAGCAGCTACGGGACAGGCAGCGGGATGAACACTGAAGCTTTCTTT; CDR3 protein: CASSYGTGSGMNTEAFF
V gene: TRBV9; J gene: TRBJ1-2; clone size: -; D gene: TRBD1; CDR3 DNA: TGTGCCAGCAGCGCGACAGGGGTAGGCTACACCTTC; CDR3 protein: CASSATGVGYTF
V gene: TRBV28; J gene: TRBJ1-1; clone size: -; D gene: -; CDR3 DNA: TGTGCCAGCAGTTTACCAAGGGGTAACACTGAAGCTTTCTTT; CDR3 protein: CASSLPRGNTEAFF
V gene: TRBV2; J gene: TRBJ1-5; clone size: once; D gene: -; CDR3 DNA: TGTGCCAGCAGTGAAGCTTACGGGGGGCTCACTGGCAATCAGCCCCAGCATTTT; CDR3 protein: CASSEAYGGLTGNQPQHF
V gene: TRBV2; J gene: TRBJ2-5; clone size: once; D gene: -; CDR3 DNA: TGTGCCAGCACCGTGGGGCATCGGAGCGAGACCCAGTACTTC; CDR3 protein: CASTVGHRSETQYF
V gene: TRBV7-8; J gene: TRBJ1-2; clone size: -; D gene: -; CDR3 DNA: TGTGCCAGCAGCCACGCGGTCAGCACCTATGGCTACACCTTC; CDR3 protein: CASSHAVSTYGYTF
V gene: TRBV4-1; J gene: TRBJ1-2; clone size: once; D gene: TRBD1; CDR3 DNA: TGCGCCAGCAGCCAAGCTCCCGTAGGGGACAGGGGGCTCTATGGCTACACCTTC; CDR3 protein: CASSQAPVGDRGLYGYTF
V gene: TRBV9; J gene: TRBJ1-3; clone size: -; D gene: TRBD1; CDR3 DNA: TGTGCCAGCAGCGTAGACTCTAGGACAGGTTCTATTTTAGGGGATTTT; CDR3 protein: CASSVDSRTGSILGDF
V gene: TRBV11-2; J gene: TRBJ1-2; clone size: -; D gene: TRBD1; CDR3 DNA: TGTGCCAGCAGCCCCCCAGGGGGAGAGTATGGCTACACCTTC; CDR3 protein: CASSPPGGEYGYTF
V gene: TRBV2; J gene: TRBJ2-7; clone size: -; D gene: TRBD1; CDR3 DNA: TGTGCCAGCAATCCGCTTGACAGGGCCTACGAGCAGTACTTC; CDR3 protein: CASNPLDRAYEQYF
V gene: TRBV11-2; J gene: TRBJ1-5; clone size: -; D gene: -; CDR3 DNA: TGTGCCAGCAGCTCTGCAGGGGTAAGCAATCAGCCCCAGCATTTT; CDR3 protein: CASSSAGVSNQPQHF
V gene: TRBV27; J gene: TRBJ2-5; clone size: -; D gene: TRBD2; CDR3 DNA: TGTGCCAGCAGTCCAGCGGCTAGCGGGAGAGAAGAGACCCAGTACTTC; CDR3 protein: CASSPAASGREETQYF
V gene: TRBV7-2; J gene: TRBJ1-1; clone size: -; D gene: TRBD1; CDR3 DNA: TGTGCCAGCAGCGTCGGACAGGACACTGAAGCTTTCTTT; CDR3 protein: CASSVGQDTEAFF
V gene: TRBV10-1; J gene: TRBJ2-3; clone size: -; D gene: TRBD2; CDR3 DNA: TGCGCCAGCAGTGAGGGGACTAGTCCACTCACGCAGTATTTT; CDR3 protein: CASSEGTSPLTQYF
V gene: TRBV20-1; J gene: TRBJ1-2; clone size: -; D gene: -; CDR3 DNA: TGCAGTGCTTGGGGAGACTATGGCTACACCTTC; CDR3 protein: CSAWGDYGYTF
V gene: TRBV11-2; J gene: TRBJ2-7; clone size: -; D gene: TRBD1; CDR3 DNA: TGTGCCAGCAGCTTAGTGCGGACAGGGAACGAGCAGTACTTC; CDR3 protein: CASSLVRTGNEQYF
V gene: TRBV5-4; J gene: TRBJ1-1; clone size: -; D gene: TRBD1; CDR3 DNA: TGTGCCAGCAGGGCCTCTTGGACAGGAAATTTGAACACTGAAGCTTTCTTT; CDR3 protein: CASRASWTGNLNTEAFF
V gene: TRBV11-2; J gene: TRBJ1-3; clone size: -; D gene: -; CDR3 DNA: TGTGCCAGCAGCTTAGAGTACGGAGGGTTCGGAAACACCATATATTTT; CDR3 protein: CASSLEYGGFGNTIYF
V gene: TRBV20-1; J gene: TRBJ2-3; clone size: -; D gene: -; CDR3 DNA: TGCAGTGCAGACAGAACAGATACGCAGTATTTT; CDR3 protein: CSADRTDTQYF
V gene: TRBV2; J gene: TRBJ2-1; clone size: -; D gene: -; CDR3 DNA: TGTGCCAGCAGAAGGCAGGGAAGCTCCTACAATGAGCAGTTCTTC; CDR3 protein: CASRRQGSSYNEQFF
V gene: TRBV5-1; J gene: TRBJ1-1; clone size: -; D gene: -; CDR3 DNA: TGCGCCAGCCAGGGAGGGGTGAACACTGAAGCTTTCTTT; CDR3 protein: CASQGGVNTEAFF
V gene: TRBV2; J gene: TRBJ2-7; clone size: -; D gene: -; CDR3 DNA: TGTGCCAGCAGCCCTCGGACAGTTGGGGAGCAGTACTTC; CDR3 protein: CASSPRTVGEQYF
V gene: TRBV28; J gene: TRBJ2-7; clone size: few; D gene: TRBD2; CDR3 DNA: TGTGCCAGCATCGTAGGAGGCGGGGGGCCTGACGAGCAGTACTTC; CDR3 protein: CASIVGGGGPDEQYF
V gene: TRBV28; J gene: TRBJ1-2; clone size: once; D gene: TRBD1; CDR3 DNA: TGTGCCAGCAGCTCAGGACAGGGGTTTGGCTACACCTTC; CDR3 protein: CASSSGQGFGYTF
V gene: TRBV30; J gene: TRBJ1-3; clone size: -; D gene: TRBD1; CDR3 DNA: TGTGCCTGGAGTGTACGAGGGGGCGCGGGAAACACCATATATTTT; CDR3 protein: CAWSVRGGAGNTIYF
V gene: TRBV28; J gene: TRBJ1-6; clone size: -; D gene: TRBD1; CDR3 DNA: TGTGCCAGCAGTTCCCCGCGAGACAGGGATTATAATTCACCCCTCCACTTT; CDR3 protein: CASSSPRDRDYNSPLHF
V gene: TRBV6-1; J gene: TRBJ2-7; clone size: few; D gene: -; CDR3 DNA: TGTGCCAGCAGTGAAAATGGAGTGGACTCCTACGAGCAGTACTTC; CDR3 protein: CASSENGVDSYEQYF
V gene: TRBV6-5; J gene: TRBJ1-1; clone size: -; D gene: -; CDR3 DNA: TGTGCCAGCAGTTACTCGACTGGCACTGAAGCTTTCTTT; CDR3 protein: CASSYSTGTEAFF
V gene: TRBV12-3/TRBV12-4; J gene: TRBJ2-3; clone size: -; D gene: -; CDR3 DNA: TGTGCCAGCAGACTCACAGATACGCAGTATTTT; CDR3 protein: CASRLTDTQYF
V gene: TRBV11-1; J gene: TRBJ2-2; clone size: -; D gene: -; CDR3 DNA: TGTGCCAGCAGCTTAAAACGAGCGGGGAACACCGGGGAGCTGTTTTTT; CDR3 protein: CASSLKRAGNTGELFF
V gene: TRBV28; J gene: TRBJ2-3; clone size: -; D gene: -; CDR3 DNA: TGTGCCAGCAGTTTTTCTAGGCTAGCTGGAATCACAGATACGCAGTATTTT; CDR3 protein: CASSFSRLAGITDTQYF
V gene: TRBV7-3; J gene: TRBJ1-1; clone size: -; D gene: -; CDR3 DNA: TGTGCCAGCAGCTTAAGGCCTGACACTGAAGCTTTCTTT; CDR3 protein: CASSLRPDTEAFF
V gene: TRBV5-1; J gene: TRBJ2-5; clone size: -; D gene: -; CDR3 DNA: TGCGCCAGCAGCGTGACAGGTTTGGAGACCCAGTACTTC; CDR3 protein: CASSVTGLETQYF
V gene: TRBV2; J gene: TRBJ1-6; clone size: -; D gene: -; CDR3 DNA: TGTGCCAGCAGCCCACTCCAAAGCACCCTCCACTTT; CDR3 protein: CASSPLQSTLHF
V gene: TRBV27; J gene: TRBJ1-5; clone size: -; D gene: -; CDR3 DNA: TGTGCCAGCAGTTCCCTGCACAGTGAAATTGGCAATCAGCCCCAGCATTTT; CDR3 protein: CASSSLHSEIGNQPQHF
V gene: TRBV11-3; J gene: TRBJ2-1; clone size: -; D gene: TRBD2; CDR3 DNA: TGTGCCAGCAGCTTGGGCGGGACTAGCAATGAGCAGTTCTTC; CDR3 protein: CASSLGGTSNEQFF
V gene: TRBV5-5; J gene: TRBJ1-6; clone size: -; D gene: -; CDR3 DNA: TGTGCCAGCAGGTATCCGGGACACTCACCCCTCCACTTT; CDR3 protein: CASRYPGHSPLHF
V gene: TRBV28; J gene: TRBJ1-6; clone size: few; D gene: -; CDR3 DNA: TGTGCCAGCAGCTTCCTACGTGATTCACCCCTCCACTTT; CDR3 protein: CASSFLRDSPLHF
V gene: TRBV5-1; J gene: TRBJ2-7; clone size: -; D gene: TRBD1; CDR3 DNA: TGCGCCAGCAGCTCTAGGACAGGGGGGAACGAGCAGTACTTC; CDR3 protein: CASSSRTGGNEQYF
V gene: TRBV7-9; J gene: TRBJ2-7; clone size: -; D gene: -; CDR3 DNA: TGTGCCAGCAGCTTCCAGGGAGAGCAGTACTTC; CDR3 protein: CASSFQGEQYF
V gene: TRBV6-4; J gene: TRBJ2-1; clone size: once; D gene: TRBD2; CDR3 DNA: TGTGCCAGCAGTGAGGGCGGGAGGTACAATGAGCAGTTCTTC; CDR3 protein: CASSEGGRYNEQFF
V gene: TRBV6-2/TRBV6-3; J gene: TRBJ2-7; clone size: -; D gene: -; CDR3 DNA: TGTGCCAGCAGTGCGACAGTCAACTACGAGCAGTACTTC; CDR3 protein: CASSATVNYEQYF
V gene: TRBV24-1; J gene: TRBJ2-2; clone size: -; D gene: TRBD1; CDR3 DNA: TGTGCCACCAGTGATACAGGGACAGGGCTATCCGGGGAGCTGTTTTTT; CDR3 protein: CATSDTGTGLSGELFF
V gene: TRBV5-1; J gene: TRBJ2-2; clone size: -; D gene: TRBD1; CDR3 DNA: TGCGCCAGCAGCTGGGACAGGGCCCTGACGGGTGCCGGGGAGCTGTTTTTT; CDR3 protein: CASSWDRALTGAGELFF
V gene: TRBV12-3/TRBV12-4; J gene: TRBJ2-3; clone size: -; D gene: -; CDR3 DNA: TGTGCCAGCAGGAATAGCGGAGATACGCAGTATTTT; CDR3 protein: CASRNSGDTQYF
V gene: TRBV19; J gene: TRBJ2-7; clone size: -; D gene: TRBD1; CDR3 DNA: TGTGCCACCACCAACCCCCTGGGACAGGGACGCACCTACGAGCAGTACTTC; CDR3 protein: CATTNPLGQGRTYEQYF
V gene: TRBV4-1; J gene: TRBJ2-7; clone size: -; D gene: -; CDR3 DNA: TGCGCCAGCAGCCAAGTTCCGGGATCCGCTTACGAGCAGTACTTC; CDR3 protein: CASSQVPGSAYEQYF
V gene: TRBV2; J gene: TRBJ1-2; clone size: -; D gene: -; CDR3 DNA: TGTGCCAGCATGTACAGGCTGTTC; CDR3 protein: CASMYRLF
V gene: TRBV5-4; J gene: TRBJ1-4; clone size: -; D gene: -; CDR3 DNA: TGTGCCAGCAGCTTCGGCCGGGCTAATGAAAAACTGTTTTTT; CDR3 protein: CASSFGRANEKLFF
V gene: TRBV2; J gene: TRBJ1-5; clone size: -; D gene: -; CDR3 DNA: TGTGCCAGCAATGGACAGTCCAGCAATCAGCCCCAGCATTTT; CDR3 protein: CASNGQSSNQPQHF
V gene: TRBV20-1; J gene: TRBJ2-3; clone size: -; D gene: TRBD2; CDR3 DNA: TGCAGTGCTAGTCTGAGCGGGGGGGCCCCTACGCAGTATTTT; CDR3 protein: CSASLSGGAPTQYF
V gene: TRBV2; J gene: TRBJ2-7; clone size: -; D gene: -; CDR3 DNA: TGTGCCAGCACAGGCCAGGGGCACTCCTACGAGCAGTACTTC; CDR3 protein: CASTGQGHSYEQYF
V gene: TRBV2; J gene: TRBJ2-3; clone size: -; D gene: -; CDR3 DNA: TGTGCCAGCGCAAGCGCGGCTACGCAGTATTTT; CDR3 protein: CASASAATQYF
V gene: TRBV5-1; J gene: TRBJ2-2; clone size: -; D gene: -; CDR3 DNA: TGCGCCAGCAGCTCGCAGGCGAACACCGGGGAGCTGTTTTTT; CDR3 protein: CASSSQANTGELFF
V gene: TRBV7-3; J gene: TRBJ2-7; clone size: -; D gene: TRBD1; CDR3 DNA: TGTGCCAGCAGCCGAGGGGGCATCTCCTACGAGCAGTACTTC; CDR3 protein: CASSRGGISYEQYF
V gene: TRBV28; J gene: TRBJ1-1; clone size: -; D gene: TRBD1; CDR3 DNA: TGTGCCAGCAGTTTGATCCAGGGGGCTAAGAGTGAAGCTTTCTTT; CDR3 protein: CASSLIQGAKSEAFF